The next 3 T cell receptor beta chains were all read from a single sample in a study of molecular identifiers for immune sequencing clone quantification. A single record per CDR3 protein comes from TCRdb applying MiXCR to the PCR reads. The profile shows hundreds of thousands of distinct CDR3 sequences, roughly 23% of them singletons. Sequenced: naive CD8+ T cells from blood, with Jurkat cell RNA spiked in. Subset in this sample: FACS-sorted CD8+CD4-CCR7+CD45RA+ naive T cells. The receptors originated from a human donor in good health. Some libraries in this study had Jurkat cell RNA spiked in.

The V and J genes are TRBV27 and TRBJ2-1; TRBD2 agrees at 8 bases. The CDR3 length is 18 residues. V was clipped by 2 bases and J by 0 bases; unmatched bases: 9. Germline V gene data show CDR1 as MNHEY and CDR2 as SMNVEV (reference sequence). Written as DNA, the CDR3 is TGTGCCAGCAGTTTAACAGGCGGGGGGCGGGGCTCCTACAATGAGCAGTTCTTC. The encoded protein is CASSLTGGGRGSYNEQFF.

The CDR3 DNA reads as TGTGCCAGCAGCCCGCTCTGGGAATCAACTAATGAAAAACTGTTTTTT. Its protein product is CASSPLWESTNEKLFF. This chain uses TRBV3-1 with TRBJ1-4; D is undetermined. Trimming removed 4 bases from V and 0 bases from J, with 12 bases in between. Germline-derived CDR1 and CDR2 are LGHDT and YNNKEL (reference sequence). The CDR3 consists of 16 residues.

This clonotype was counted a few times. The chain employs TRBV4-3 and TRBJ2-7; 8 positions match TRBD1. The CDR3 consists of 18 residues. Germline V gene lookup returns CDR1 LGHNA and CDR2 YSLEER. J lost 1 base, V lost 1 base, and 12 bases had no gene match. CDR3 DNA sequence: TGCGCCAGCAGCCAAGTAAAAATTTTGGGACAGGTATCCTACGAGCAGTACTTC. Translating gives CASSQVKILGQVSYEQYF.